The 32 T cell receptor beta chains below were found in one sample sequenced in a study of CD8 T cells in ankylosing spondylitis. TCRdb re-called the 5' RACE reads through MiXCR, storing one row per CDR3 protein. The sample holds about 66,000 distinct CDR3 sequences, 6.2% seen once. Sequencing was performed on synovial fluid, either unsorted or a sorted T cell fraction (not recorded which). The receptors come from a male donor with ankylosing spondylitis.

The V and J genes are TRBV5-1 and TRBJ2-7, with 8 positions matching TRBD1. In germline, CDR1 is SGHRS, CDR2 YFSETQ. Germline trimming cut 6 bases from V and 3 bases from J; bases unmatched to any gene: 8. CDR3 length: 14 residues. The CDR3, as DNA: TGCGCCAGCACCATGGGGACAGGAGGCTACGAGCAGTACTTC. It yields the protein CASTMGTGGYEQYF.

The CDR3 sequence: CSVEVTGAAEAFF. The CDR3, as DNA: TGCAGCGTTGAAGTGACAGGGGCGGCTGAAGCTTTCTTT. V usage is TRBV29-1 and J usage is TRBJ1-1, with 8 bases that match TRBD1. Germline V gene sequence: CDR1 SQVTM, CDR2 ANQGSEA. The length of the CDR3 is 13 residues. After removal of 1 base from V and 6 bases from J, the junction contained 4 bases not matched to a gene.

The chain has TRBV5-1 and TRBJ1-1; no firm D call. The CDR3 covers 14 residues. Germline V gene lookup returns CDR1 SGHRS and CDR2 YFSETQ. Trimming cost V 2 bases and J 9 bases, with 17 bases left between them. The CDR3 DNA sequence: TGCGCCAGCAGCTTCCAGAACCTCCGGGAGCAAGCTTTCTTT. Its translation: CASSFQNLREQAFF.

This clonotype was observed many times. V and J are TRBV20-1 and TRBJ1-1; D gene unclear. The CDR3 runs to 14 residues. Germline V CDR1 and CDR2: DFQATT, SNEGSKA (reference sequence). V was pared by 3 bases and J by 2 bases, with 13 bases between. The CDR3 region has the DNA TGCAGTGCTAGTCCCGGAACGTTCAACACTGAAGCTTTCTTT. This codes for CSASPGTFNTEAFF.

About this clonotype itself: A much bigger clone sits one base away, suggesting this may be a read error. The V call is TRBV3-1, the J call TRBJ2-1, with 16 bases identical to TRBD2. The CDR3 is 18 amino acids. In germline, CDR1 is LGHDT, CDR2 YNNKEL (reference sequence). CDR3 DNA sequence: TGTGCCAGCTGCCAAGCGGGACTAGCGGGAGGGCCCTCCTATGAGCAGTTCTTC. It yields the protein CASCQAGLAGGPSYEQFF.

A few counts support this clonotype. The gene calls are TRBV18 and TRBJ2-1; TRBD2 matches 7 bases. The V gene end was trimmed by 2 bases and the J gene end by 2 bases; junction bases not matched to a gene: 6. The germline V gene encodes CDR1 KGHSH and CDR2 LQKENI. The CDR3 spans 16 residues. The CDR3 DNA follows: TGTGCCAGCTCACCAAGCGGGGCATTTACCTACAATGAGCAGTTCTTC. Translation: CASSPSGAFTYNEQFF. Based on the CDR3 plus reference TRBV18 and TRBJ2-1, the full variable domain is NAGVMQNPRHLVRRRGQEARLRCSPMKGHSHVYWYRQLPEEGLKFMVYLQKENIIDESGMPKERFSAEFPKEGPSILRIQQVVRGDSAAYFCASSPSGAFTYNEQFFGPGTRLTVL.

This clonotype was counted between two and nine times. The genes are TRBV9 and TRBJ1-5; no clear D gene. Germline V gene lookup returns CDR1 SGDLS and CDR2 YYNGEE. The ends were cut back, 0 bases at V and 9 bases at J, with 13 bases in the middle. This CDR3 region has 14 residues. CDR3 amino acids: CASSVGAGVGPQHF. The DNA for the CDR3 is TGTGCCAGCAGCGTAGGGGCAGGCGTAGGGCCCCAGCATTTT. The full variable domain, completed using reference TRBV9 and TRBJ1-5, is DSGVTQTPKHLITATGQRVTLRCSPRSGDLSVYWYQQSLDQGLQFLIQYYNGEERAKGNILERFSAQQFPDLHSELNLSSLELGDSALYFCASSVGAGVGPQHFGDGTRLSIL.

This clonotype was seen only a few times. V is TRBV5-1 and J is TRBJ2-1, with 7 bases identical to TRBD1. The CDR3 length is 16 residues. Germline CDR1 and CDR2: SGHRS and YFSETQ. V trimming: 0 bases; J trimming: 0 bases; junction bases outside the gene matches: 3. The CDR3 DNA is TGCGCCAGCAGCTTGGGAGGACAGGCCTCCTACAATGAGCAGTTCTTC. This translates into CASSLGGQASYNEQFF. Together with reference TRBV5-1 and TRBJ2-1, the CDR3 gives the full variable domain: KAGVTQTPRYLIKTRGQQVTLSCSPISGHRSVSWYQQTPGQGLQFLFEYFSETQRNKGNFPGRFSGRQFSNSRSEMNVSTLELGDSALYLCASSLGGQASYNEQFFGPGTRLTVL.

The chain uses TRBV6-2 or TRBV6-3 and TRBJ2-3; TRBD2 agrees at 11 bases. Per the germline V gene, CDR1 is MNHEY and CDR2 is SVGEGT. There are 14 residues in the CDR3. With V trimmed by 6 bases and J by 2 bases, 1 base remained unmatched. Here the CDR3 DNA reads TGTGCCAGCAGGGGACTAGCGGTCACAGATACGCAGTATTTT. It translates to CASRGLAVTDTQYF.

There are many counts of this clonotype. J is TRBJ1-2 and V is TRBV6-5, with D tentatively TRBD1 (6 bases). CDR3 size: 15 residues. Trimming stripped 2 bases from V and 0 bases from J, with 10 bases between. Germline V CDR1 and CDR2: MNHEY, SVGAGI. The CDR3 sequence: CASSYGTTSNYGYTF. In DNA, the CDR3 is TGTGCCAGCAGTTACGGGACAACCTCTAACTATGGCTACACCTTC.

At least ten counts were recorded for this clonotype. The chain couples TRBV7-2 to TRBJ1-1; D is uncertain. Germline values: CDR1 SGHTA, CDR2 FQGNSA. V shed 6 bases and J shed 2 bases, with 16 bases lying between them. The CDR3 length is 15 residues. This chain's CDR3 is CASRVGSGRNTEAFF. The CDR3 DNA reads TGTGCCAGCAGGGTAGGGTCGGGTCGCAACACTGAAGCTTTCTTT. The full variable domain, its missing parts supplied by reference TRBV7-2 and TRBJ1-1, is GAGVSQSPSNKVTEKGKDVELRCDPISGHTALYWYRQSLGQGLEFLIYFQGNSAPDKSGLPSDRFSAERTGGSVSTLTIQRTQQEDSAVYLCASRVGSGRNTEAFFGQGTRLTVV.

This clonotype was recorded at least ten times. The CDR3 DNA reads TGTGCCAGCAGCCTCGGGACAGGGTACACAGATACGCAGTATTTT. The encoded protein is CASSLGTGYTDTQYF. V usage is TRBV3-1 and J usage is TRBJ2-3; 9 nucleotides line up with TRBD1. Germline assignment: CDR1 LGHDT and CDR2 YNNKEL (reference sequence). The ends lost 4 bases at V and 2 bases at J; junction bases unmatched: 4. This CDR3 has 15 amino acids.

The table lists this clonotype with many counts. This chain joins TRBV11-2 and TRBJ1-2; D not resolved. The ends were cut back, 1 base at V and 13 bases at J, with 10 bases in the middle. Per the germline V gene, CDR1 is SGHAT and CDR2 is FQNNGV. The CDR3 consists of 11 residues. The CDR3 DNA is TGTGCCAGCAGCTTAGCCCGACGGATCACCTTC. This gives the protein CASSLARRITF. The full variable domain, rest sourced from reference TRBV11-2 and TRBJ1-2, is EAGVAQSPRYKIIEKRQSVAFWCNPISGHATLYWYQQILGQGPKLLIQFQNNGVVDDSQLPKDRFSAERLKGVDSTLKIQPAKLEDSAVYLCASSLARRITFGSGTRLTVV.

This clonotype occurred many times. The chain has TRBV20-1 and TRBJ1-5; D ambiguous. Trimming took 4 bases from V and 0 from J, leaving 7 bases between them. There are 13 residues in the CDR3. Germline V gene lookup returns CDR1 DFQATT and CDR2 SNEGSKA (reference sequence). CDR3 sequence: CSATDGSNQPQHF. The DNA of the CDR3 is TGCAGTGCTACGGACGGTAGCAATCAGCCCCAGCATTTT.

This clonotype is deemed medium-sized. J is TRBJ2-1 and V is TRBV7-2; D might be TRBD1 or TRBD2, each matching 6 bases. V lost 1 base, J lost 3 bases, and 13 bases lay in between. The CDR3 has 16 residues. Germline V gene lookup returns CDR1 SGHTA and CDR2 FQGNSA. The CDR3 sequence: CASSLGGARGYNEQFF. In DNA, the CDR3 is TGTGCCAGCAGCTTAGGGGGGGCACGTGGCTACAATGAGCAGTTCTTC.

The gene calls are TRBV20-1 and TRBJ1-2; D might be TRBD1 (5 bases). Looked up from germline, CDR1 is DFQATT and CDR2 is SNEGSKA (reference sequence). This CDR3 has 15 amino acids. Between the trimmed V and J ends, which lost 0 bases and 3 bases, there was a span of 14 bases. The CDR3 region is CSARDRRQSYYGYTF. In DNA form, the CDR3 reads TGCAGTGCTAGAGATCGGAGACAGTCCTACTATGGCTACACCTTC.

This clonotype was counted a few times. The CDR3 sequence is CASSFGSIGNTIYF. The CDR3 coding sequence is TGTGCCAGCAGTTTTGGAAGTATCGGAAACACCATATATTTT. This sequence joins TRBV12-3 or TRBV12-4 and TRBJ1-3; no definite D call. CDR3 length: 14 residues. The V end was cut by 3 bases, the J end by 4 bases, with 10 bases between.

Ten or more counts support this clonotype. CDR3 nucleotide sequence: TGTGCCAGCAGCGTCACAAGGGGGGTTTCTGGGTCTTCCTACAATGAGCAGTTCTTC. Translated: CASSVTRGVSGSSYNEQFF. The V and J genes are TRBV9 and TRBJ2-1, with D perhaps given as TRBD1 or TRBD2 (6 bases each). CDR3 length: 19 amino acids. The V and J ends lost 2 bases and 1 base respectively, with 22 bases between them. Germline lookup yields CDR1 SGDLS and CDR2 YYNGEE.

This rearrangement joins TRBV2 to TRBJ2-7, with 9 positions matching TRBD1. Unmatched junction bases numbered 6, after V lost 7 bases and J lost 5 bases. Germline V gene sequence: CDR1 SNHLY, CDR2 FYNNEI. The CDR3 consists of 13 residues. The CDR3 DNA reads TGTGCCAGCACCCGCTGGACAGGGGACGAGCAGTACTTC. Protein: CASTRWTGDEQYF.

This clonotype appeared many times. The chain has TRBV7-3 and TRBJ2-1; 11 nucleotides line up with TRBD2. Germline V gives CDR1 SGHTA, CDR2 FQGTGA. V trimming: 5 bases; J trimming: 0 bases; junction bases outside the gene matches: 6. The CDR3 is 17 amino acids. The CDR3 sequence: CASSQGLADSSYNEQFF. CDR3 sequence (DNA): TGTGCCAGCAGCCAGGGACTAGCGGATAGCTCCTACAATGAGCAGTTCTTC.

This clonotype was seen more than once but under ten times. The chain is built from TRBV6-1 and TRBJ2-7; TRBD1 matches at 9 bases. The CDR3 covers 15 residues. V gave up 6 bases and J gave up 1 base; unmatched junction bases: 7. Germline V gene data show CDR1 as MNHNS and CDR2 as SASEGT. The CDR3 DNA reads TGTGCCAGCAGAACGCTCGGACAGGGGTCCTACGAGCAGTACTTC. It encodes CASRTLGQGSYEQYF.

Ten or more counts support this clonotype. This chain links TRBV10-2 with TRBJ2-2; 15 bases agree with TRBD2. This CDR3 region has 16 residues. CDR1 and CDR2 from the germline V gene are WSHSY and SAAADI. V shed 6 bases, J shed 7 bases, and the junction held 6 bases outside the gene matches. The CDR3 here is CASSRGLAGGVGELFF. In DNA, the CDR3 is TGCGCCAGCAGCCGAGGACTAGCGGGAGGGGTCGGGGAGCTGTTTTTT.

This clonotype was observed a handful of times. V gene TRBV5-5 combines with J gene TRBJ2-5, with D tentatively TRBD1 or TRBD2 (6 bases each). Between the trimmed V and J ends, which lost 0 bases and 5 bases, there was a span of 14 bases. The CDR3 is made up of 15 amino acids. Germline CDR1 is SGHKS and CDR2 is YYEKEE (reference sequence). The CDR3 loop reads CASSLVQGRHETQYF. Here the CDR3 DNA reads TGTGCCAGCAGCTTGGTGCAGGGGAGGCACGAGACCCAGTACTTC.

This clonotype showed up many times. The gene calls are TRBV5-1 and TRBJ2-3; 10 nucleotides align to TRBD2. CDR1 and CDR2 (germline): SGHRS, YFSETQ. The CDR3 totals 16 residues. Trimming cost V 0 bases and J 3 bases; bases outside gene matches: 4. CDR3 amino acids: CASSLGASGRTDTQYF. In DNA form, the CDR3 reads TGCGCCAGCAGCTTGGGGGCTAGCGGGAGAACAGATACGCAGTATTTT.

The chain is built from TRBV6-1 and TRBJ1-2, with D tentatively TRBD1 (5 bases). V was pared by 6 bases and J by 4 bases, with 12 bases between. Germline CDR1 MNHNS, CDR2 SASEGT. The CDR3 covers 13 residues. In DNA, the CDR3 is TGTGCCAGCAGACCCGACAGATCCTATGGCTACACCTTC. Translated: CASRPDRSYGYTF.

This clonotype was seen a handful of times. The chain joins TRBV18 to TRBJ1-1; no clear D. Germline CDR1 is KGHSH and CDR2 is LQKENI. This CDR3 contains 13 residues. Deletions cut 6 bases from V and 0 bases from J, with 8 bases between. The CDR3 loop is CASSGSLNTEAFF. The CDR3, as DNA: TGTGCCAGCTCGGGGTCGCTGAACACTGAAGCTTTCTTT.

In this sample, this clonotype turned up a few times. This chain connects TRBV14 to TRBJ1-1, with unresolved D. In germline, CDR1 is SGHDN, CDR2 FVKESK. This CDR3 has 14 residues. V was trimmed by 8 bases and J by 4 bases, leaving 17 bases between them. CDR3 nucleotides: TGTGCCAGCCAAGGGTCCGAGTTTTTCACTGAAGCTTTCTTT. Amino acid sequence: CASQGSEFFTEAFF.

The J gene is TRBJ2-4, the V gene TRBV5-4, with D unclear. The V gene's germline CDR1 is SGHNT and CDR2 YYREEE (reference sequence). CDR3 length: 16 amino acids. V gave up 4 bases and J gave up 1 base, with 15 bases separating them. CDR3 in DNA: TGTGCCAGCAGCCAAAAGGACGTGGGGGCCAAAAACATTCAGTACTTC. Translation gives CASSQKDVGAKNIQYF.

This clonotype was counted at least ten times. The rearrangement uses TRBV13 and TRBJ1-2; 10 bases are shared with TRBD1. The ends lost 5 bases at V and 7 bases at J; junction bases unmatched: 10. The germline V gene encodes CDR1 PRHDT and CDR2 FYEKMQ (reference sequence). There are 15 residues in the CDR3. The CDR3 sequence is CASSQVGQGWRGYTF. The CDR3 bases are TGTGCCAGCAGCCAGGTGGGACAGGGGTGGCGTGGCTACACCTTC.

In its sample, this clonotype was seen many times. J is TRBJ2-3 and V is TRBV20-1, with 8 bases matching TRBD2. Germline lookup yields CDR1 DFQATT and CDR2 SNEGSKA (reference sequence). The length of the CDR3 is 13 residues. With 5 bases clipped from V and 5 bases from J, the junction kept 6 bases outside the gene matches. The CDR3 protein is CSAPLAGLDTQYF. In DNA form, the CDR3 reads TGCAGTGCTCCGCTAGCGGGTTTAGATACGCAGTATTTT.

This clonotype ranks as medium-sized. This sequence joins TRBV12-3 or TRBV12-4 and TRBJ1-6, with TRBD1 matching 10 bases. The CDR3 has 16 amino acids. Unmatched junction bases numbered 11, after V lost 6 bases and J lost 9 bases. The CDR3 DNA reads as TGTGCCAGCAGCTCCGGGACAGGGGATCGGAGTTCACCCCTCCACTTT. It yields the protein CASSSGTGDRSSPLHF.

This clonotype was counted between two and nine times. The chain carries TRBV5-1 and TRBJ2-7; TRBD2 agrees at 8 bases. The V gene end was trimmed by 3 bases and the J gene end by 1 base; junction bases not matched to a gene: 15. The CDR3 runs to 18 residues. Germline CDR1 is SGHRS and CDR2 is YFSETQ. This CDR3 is CASSSRWETSAVSYEQYF. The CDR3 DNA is TGCGCCAGCAGCTCGCGGTGGGAGACTAGCGCCGTTTCCTACGAGCAGTACTTC.